The sequence of this T cell receptor (beta chain) was determined in a study of blood T cell repertoires in COVID-19. Participants were placed into cohorts based on the clinical history they reported. Before being deemed recovered, Cohort 3 donors had two negative PCRs, clearance, or symptom resolution. In the original processing: Reference gene primer amplification gave nucleated cell count estimates. Sequenced by immunoSEQ multiplex PCR; TCRdb stores in-frame clones only, minus some. V and J calls and clone size are copied from that table; D and trimming were computed from the DNA. The sample lists nearly 400,000 clones, 89% occurring once. The V gene's germline CDR1 is SGHRS and CDR2 YFSETQ. The CDR3 contains 18 residues. The J segment lost 0 bases and the V segment lost 0 bases, leaving 3 bases of the junction unmatched.

The sequence was obtained from a woman aged 25 to 39 who had recovered from COVID-19. Sequencing was performed on PBMCs or T cells enriched from blood (not recorded which). The gene calls are TRBV5-1 and TRBJ2-2; TRBD2 matches 12 bases. CDR3 sequence: CASSLGLAGAANTGELFF. CDR3 sequence (DNA): TGCGCCAGCAGCTTGGGACTAGCGGGGGCCGCGAACACCGGGGAGCTGTTTTTT.